The 21 T cell receptor beta chains below were found in one sample sequenced in a study of cytomegalovirus exposure and HLA in healthy donors. With 60 Vbeta and 13 Jbeta primers, the PCR was carried out. Sequencing was performed with immunoSEQ multiplex PCR; in TCRdb, only in-frame clones are kept and a portion is missing. The data show some 170,000 clones, with approximately 80% seen just once and approximately 7% held by the top ten. Sample: PBMCs. The receptors were sampled from a woman aged 25-40 years in good health and CMV-seropositive.

CDR3 in DNA: TGCGCCAGCAGCCAAGTCGGTAGCGGGGGAGTACCACAAGAGACCCAGTACTTC. Protein: CASSQVGSGGVPQETQYF. This chain connects TRBV4-1 to TRBJ2-5, with 9 positions matching TRBD2. This CDR3 spans 18 amino acids. The trim removed 1 base at V and 2 bases at J, leaving 11 bases unmatched. Looked up from germline, CDR1 is MGHRA and CDR2 is YSYEKL.

This sequence joins TRBV29-1 and TRBJ2-7; D uncertain. Looked up from germline, CDR1 is SQVTM and CDR2 is ANQGSEA. V lost 3 bases and J lost 2, with 14 bases in between. The CDR3 consists of 14 residues. In nucleotides, the CDR3 is TGCAGCGTTGAGTTCAAGAACAATCCCTACGAGCAGTACTTC. Its protein is CSVEFKNNPYEQYF.

Only a few counts were recorded for this clone. V gene TRBV7-2 combines with J gene TRBJ2-6; a weak D match, TRBD2 (5 bases). CDR1 and CDR2 from the germline V gene are SGHTA and FQGNSA. Between the trimmed V and J ends, which lost 2 bases and 1 base, there was a span of 15 bases. The CDR3 runs 18 residues. CDR3 sequence (DNA): TGTGCCAGCAGCTTAAAATCCGCGGGCTTGTCTGGGGCCAACGTCCTGACTTTC. The encoded protein is CASSLKSAGLSGANVLTF. The variable domain in full, with the rest retrieved from reference TRBV7-2 and TRBJ2-6, is GAGVSQSPSNKVTEKGKDVELRCDPISGHTALYWYRQSLGQGLEFLIYFQGNSAPDKSGLPSDRFSAERTGGSVSTLTIQRTQQEDSAVYLCASSLKSAGLSGANVLTFGAGSRLTVL.

The chain recombines TRBV29-1 with TRBJ2-3; D is ambiguous. V lost 3 bases to trimming and J lost 4 bases, with 11 bases between them. CDR1 and CDR2 from the germline V gene are SQVTM and ANQGSEA. This CDR3 is built from 13 residues. CDR3 sequence: CSVDWATADTQYF. The CDR3, as DNA: TGCAGCGTTGATTGGGCTACCGCAGATACGCAGTATTTT.

This clone is a singleton in its sample. The chain recombines TRBV10-3 with TRBJ1-1; 8 bases agree with TRBD1. There are 15 residues in the CDR3. Trimming cost V 2 bases and J 5 bases; bases outside gene matches: 7. Per germline, CDR1 ENHRY and CDR2 SYGVKD. The CDR3 reads CAISEIQGVKTEAFF. CDR3 coding DNA: TGTGCCATCAGTGAGATACAGGGGGTAAAAACTGAAGCTTTCTTT.

The table lists this clone with a count of one. The chain has TRBV19 and TRBJ2-1, with D perhaps TRBD2 (6 bases). There are 14 residues in the CDR3. CDR1 is LNHDA and CDR2 is SQIVND in the germline V gene (reference sequence). Trimming pared 4 bases from V and 7 bases from J, leaving 14 bases between. The CDR3 sequence: CASSSWYGRNEQFF. CDR3 DNA: TGTGCCAGTAGTAGTTGGTATGGGAGGAATGAGCAGTTCTTC. Looking up the rest from reference TRBV19 and TRBJ2-1 gives the full variable domain: DGGITQSPKYLFRKEGQNVTLSCEQNLNHDAMYWYRQDPGQGLRLIYYSQIVNDFQKGDIAEGYSVSREKKESFPLTVTSAQKNPTAFYLCASSSWYGRNEQFFGPGTRLTVL.

The V gene is TRBV9, the J gene TRBJ2-7; no reliable D call. The CDR3 runs to 14 residues. Trimming left V 0 bases short and J 3 bases short, with 10 bases between. Per germline, CDR1 SGDLS and CDR2 YYNGEE. The CDR3 loop is CASSVDLLGYEQYF. CDR3 bases: TGTGCCAGCAGCGTAGATCTTCTAGGCTACGAGCAGTACTTC.

A single count supports this clone. The chain has TRBV5-1 and TRBJ2-6; no firm D call. The CDR3 extends over 18 amino acids. V gave up 0 bases and J gave up 0 bases, with 13 bases separating them. Germline CDR1 SGHRS, CDR2 YFSETQ. CDR3 amino acids: CASSLAVNRYSGANVLTF. CDR3 DNA sequence: TGCGCCAGCAGCTTGGCGGTTAACCGATACTCTGGGGCCAACGTCCTGACTTTC.

This chain connects TRBV10-3 to TRBJ2-7; 8 nucleotides line up with TRBD1. Germline-derived CDR1 and CDR2 are ENHRY and SYGVKD. This CDR3 is built from 14 residues. J gave up 5 bases and V 6 bases, and 9 bases lay outside the gene matches. CDR3 residues: CAIRPPGQAHEQYF. The CDR3 DNA sequence: TGTGCCATCAGACCTCCGGGACAGGCTCACGAGCAGTACTTC.

Only a few counts were recorded for this clone. V and J are TRBV5-5 and TRBJ2-2, with a tentative D call TRBD1 (5 bases). Trimming pared 4 bases from V and 3 bases from J, leaving 13 bases between. Germline loops: CDR1 SGHKS, CDR2 YYEKEE (reference sequence). The CDR3 is made up of 15 amino acids. CDR3 DNA: TGTGCCAGCAGCCGCAGGGTCGTCGACACCGGGGAGCTGTTTTTT. This translates into CASSRRVVDTGELFF.

This rearrangement joins TRBV18 to TRBJ2-1; 15 bases line up with TRBD2. J gave up 0 bases and V 6 bases, and 18 bases lay outside the gene matches. CDR1 is KGHSH, CDR2 LQKENI, per germline. The CDR3 is made up of 22 amino acids. This CDR3 reads CASSRSLGLAGGLPSSYNEQFF. The CDR3 bases are TGTGCCAGCTCCCGTTCCTTGGGACTAGCGGGGGGCTTACCGAGCTCCTACAATGAGCAGTTCTTC. Variable domain in full (rest from reference TRBV18 and TRBJ2-1): NAGVMQNPRHLVRRRGQEARLRCSPMKGHSHVYWYRQLPEEGLKFMVYLQKENIIDESGMPKERFSAEFPKEGPSILRIQQVVRGDSAAYFCASSRSLGLAGGLPSSYNEQFFGPGTRLTVL.

This clone appeared a single time. The V and J genes are TRBV5-6 and TRBJ2-2; no clear D. This CDR3 has 13 residues. The germline V gene encodes CDR1 SGHDT and CDR2 YYEEEE. Deletions cut 2 bases from V and 7 bases from J, with 9 bases between. The CDR3: CASSFLQSGELFF. CDR3 bases: TGTGCCAGCAGCTTCTTACAGAGCGGGGAGCTGTTTTTT. Together with reference TRBV5-6 and TRBJ2-2, the CDR3 gives the full variable domain: DAGVTQSPTHLIKTRGQQVTLRCSPKSGHDTVSWYQQALGQGPQFIFQYYEEEERQRGNFPDRFSGHQFPNYSSELNVNALLLGDSALYLCASSFLQSGELFFGEGSRLTVL.

The J gene is TRBJ2-7, the V gene TRBV6-5, with 9 nucleotides matching TRBD1. In germline, CDR1 is MNHEY, CDR2 SVGAGI. The CDR3 is 15 amino acids. After removal of 5 bases from V and 3 bases from J, the junction contained 8 bases not matched to a gene. CDR3 sequence: CASSTETGGVYEQYF. CDR3 coding DNA: TGTGCCAGCAGTACAGAGACAGGGGGGGTCTACGAGCAGTACTTC.

This clone occurred a few times. The V gene is TRBV7-2, the J gene TRBJ2-5; D may be TRBD2 (6 bases). Germline assignment: CDR1 SGHTA and CDR2 FQGNSA. The V gene lost 1 base and the J gene lost 2 bases, with 11 bases spanning the gap. The CDR3 extends over 15 amino acids. CDR3 DNA sequence: TGTGCCAGCAGCTTAGGGGCGGGGTTTCAAGAGACCCAGTACTTC. This codes for CASSLGAGFQETQYF.

This clone was recorded only once. CDR3 bases: TGTGCCAGCAGCTACCTCGAGCGGGGGGGCCAAGAGACCCAGTACTTC. It encodes CASSYLERGGQETQYF. This chain connects TRBV9 to TRBJ2-5, with 10 bases fitting TRBD2. Per germline, CDR1 SGDLS and CDR2 YYNGEE. V trimming: 4 bases; J trimming: 1 base; junction bases outside the gene matches: 7. The CDR3 spans 16 residues.

J is TRBJ2-7 and V is TRBV6-6, with D possibly matching TRBD1 (5 bases). Trimming pared 6 bases from V and 0 bases from J, leaving 15 bases between. Germline V lookup: CDR1 MNHNY, CDR2 SVGAGI (reference sequence). This CDR3 spans 15 amino acids. The CDR3 loop is CASSYGHPISYEQYF. Here the CDR3 DNA reads TGTGCCAGCAGCTATGGACACCCCATCTCCTACGAGCAGTACTTC.

The chain joins TRBV19 to TRBJ2-2; D is perhaps TRBD2 (7 bases). V lost 4 bases, J lost 6 bases, and 18 bases lay in between. This CDR3 is 16 amino acids long. The germline V gene encodes CDR1 LNHDA and CDR2 SQIVND (reference sequence). CDR3 sequence (DNA): TGTGCCAGTAGTAGCGGGGGCAGTGGGAAGTCCGGGGAGCTGTTTTTT. It codes for CASSSGGSGKSGELFF.

The chain combines TRBV5-6 with TRBJ2-1; D call uncertain. CDR3 length equals 15 residues. Trimming shortened V by 1 base and J by 0 bases, and 8 bases separated the two germline ends. Germline V gene lookup returns CDR1 SGHDT and CDR2 YYEEEE. CDR3 sequence reads: CASSLPSGSYNEQFF. As DNA, the CDR3 is TGTGCCAGCAGCTTGCCGTCCGGCTCCTACAATGAGCAGTTCTTC.

The chain couples TRBV5-1 to TRBJ2-1; 15 nucleotides agree with TRBD2. Germline CDR1 and CDR2: SGHRS and YFSETQ. The V segment lost 0 bases and the J segment 6 bases; nucleotides outside the gene matches: 4. The CDR3 length is 17 residues. CDR3: CASSLAAGLAGGNEQFF. The CDR3 DNA reads TGCGCCAGCAGCTTGGCCGCGGGACTAGCGGGGGGCAATGAGCAGTTCTTC. Full variable domain (outside the CDR3, taken from reference TRBV5-1 and TRBJ2-1): KAGVTQTPRYLIKTRGQQVTLSCSPISGHRSVSWYQQTPGQGLQFLFEYFSETQRNKGNFPGRFSGRQFSNSRSEMNVSTLELGDSALYLCASSLAAGLAGGNEQFFGPGTRLTVL.

This chain links TRBV7-9 with TRBJ2-7, with TRBD1 matching over 10 bases. The V gene's germline CDR1 is SEHNR and CDR2 FQNEAQ (reference sequence). J gave up 5 bases and V 1 base, and 5 bases lay outside the gene matches. CDR3 length: 15 amino acids. CDR3 loop: CASSLGQGARDEQYF. CDR3 coding DNA: TGTGCCAGCAGCTTAGGACAGGGGGCGCGGGACGAGCAGTACTTC.

V usage is TRBV9 and J usage is TRBJ1-3; TRBD1 agrees at 8 bases. CDR3 length: 14 residues. V was pared by 0 bases and J by 4 bases, with 0 bases of the junction left unmatched. Germline V gene data show CDR1 as SGDLS and CDR2 as YYNGEE. The CDR3 reads CASSVGTGGNTIYF. CDR3 coding DNA: TGTGCCAGCAGCGTAGGGACAGGGGGAAACACCATATATTTT.